The TCR beta chain under discussion was sequenced for a study of blood T cells in healthy people across ages. Overall study findings and caveats: It was found that TCR beta diversity correlated strongly with the percentage of naive T cells.

This clonotype has just a few counts. Its cognate antigen is unknown. Trimming removed 0 bases at V and 3 bases at J, with 8 bases between. This CDR3 spans 14 amino acids. Looked up from germline, CDR1 is KGHSH and CDR2 is LQKENI. With a J-beta primer mix and a sample-barcoded 5' primer, a second PCR ran about 6 to 11 cycles. MiXCR was run by TCRdb on the 5' RACE reads, yielding one entry per CDR3 protein. The sample yields more than 700,000 distinct CDR3 sequences, roughly 50% seen once. This chain connects TRBV18 to TRBJ1-2; tentatively, D is TRBD1 (5 bases). The material sequenced was blood. The receptor comes from an elderly man in good health. The CDR3 nucleotides are TGTGCCAGCTCACCACCCGGGACGGACTATGGCTACACCTTC. Translation: CASSPPGTDYGYTF.